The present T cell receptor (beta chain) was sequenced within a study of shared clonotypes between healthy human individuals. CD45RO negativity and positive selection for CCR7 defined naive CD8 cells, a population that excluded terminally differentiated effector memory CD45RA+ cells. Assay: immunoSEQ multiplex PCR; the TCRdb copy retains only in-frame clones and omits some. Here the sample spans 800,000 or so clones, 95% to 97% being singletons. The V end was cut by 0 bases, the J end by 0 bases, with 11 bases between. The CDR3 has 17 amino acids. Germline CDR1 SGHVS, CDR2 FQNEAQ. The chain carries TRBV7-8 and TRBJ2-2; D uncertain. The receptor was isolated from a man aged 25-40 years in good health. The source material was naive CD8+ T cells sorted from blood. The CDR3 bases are TGTGCCAGCAGCTTAGCTACCAGGAACGCGAACACCGGGGAGCTGTTTTTT. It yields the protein CASSLATRNANTGELFF.